This T cell receptor (beta chain) was recovered during a study of blood T cell repertoires in COVID-19 (TCRdb year 2020). In the study overall: Samples covering the acute and convalescent phases of COVID-19 were provided by collaborators in the United States, Italy and Spain. The prospective study material was composed of cDNA or gDNA derived from T cells, B-cell-depleted T cells, or PBMCs. Deeply sampled blood TCRbeta repertoires from subjects exposed to, actively infected with, or recovered from COVID-19 were included in the dataset. A freely available public database, intended as a resource for researchers studying the immune response to SARS-CoV-2, is where the repertoires were released. Samples came from the ongoing ImmuneRACE study (first 160 participants) plus 1,254 subjects from 6 global collaborators. Nearly every sample came with metadata listing a de-identified subject ID, COVID-19 status, age in years and sex. Where available, HLA class I and class II types were obtained from metadata supplied by the sample provider rather than from assay-based typing.

The collaborating institutions used their own protocols to collect whole blood in K2EDTA tubes. For TCRbeta analysis, collaborators shipped samples as frozen whole blood, isolated PBMCs, or DNA extracted from either of those sample types. What the research found in general, with its limitations: The quantity of clinical and demographic metadata differed by source and by participant and was supplied without curation.

TCRbeta CDR3 regions were amplified from genomic DNA using the immunoSEQ Assay, a bias-controlled multiplex PCR. Per the original workflow: Nucleated cell counts per sample were estimated from amplification of reference gene primers within the assay. To quantify the absolute abundance of each unique TCRbeta CDR3 rearrangement, sequence reads were collapsed and filtered. For each sample, productive Simpson clonality was calculated by taking the square root of Simpson's diversity index across productive rearrangements. Here the immuneACCESS table is served through TCRdb, limited to in-frame sequences with V and J called. Missing clones are a known gap in these copies; in checked studies unresolved V genes cover under half, and the rest lacks a known reason. V and J calls plus clone size are reproduced from that table; the DNA served to infer D and trimming. This sample has over 120,000 clones in its table, and 85% of those were observed once. The ten largest clones represent roughly 2.5% of the sample.

V was cut back by 4 bases and J by 7 bases, leaving a gap of 11 bases between them. CDR1 SGHTS and CDR2 YDEGEE are derived from the germline V gene. The CDR3 has 12 amino acids, counting the end cysteine and phenylalanine. Left in the record is the CDR3 DNA by itself, 36 bases read in frame from the first base. For this clone: Its antigen target is currently unknown. The input lacks base qualities; no much larger clone sits a single base away.

The V and J genes are TRBV5-8 and TRBJ1-1; tentative D gene TRBD1, with 5 bases matching. The sample was peripheral blood. The receptor was isolated from a human donor with acute or convalescent COVID-19. The donor label of this sample is uncertain. In nucleotides, the sequence is TGTGCCAGCAGCAGGACATCAATTGAAGCTTTCTTT. The encoded protein is CASSRTSIEAFF.